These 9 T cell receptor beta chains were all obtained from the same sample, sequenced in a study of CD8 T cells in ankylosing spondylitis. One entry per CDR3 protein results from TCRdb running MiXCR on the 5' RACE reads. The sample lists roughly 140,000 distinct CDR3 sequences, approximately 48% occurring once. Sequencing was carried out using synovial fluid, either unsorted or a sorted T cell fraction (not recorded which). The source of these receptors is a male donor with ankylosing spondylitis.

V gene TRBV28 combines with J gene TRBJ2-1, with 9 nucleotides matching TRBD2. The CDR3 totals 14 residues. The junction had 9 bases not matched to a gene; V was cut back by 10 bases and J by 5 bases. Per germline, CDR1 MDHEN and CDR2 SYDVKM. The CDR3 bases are TGTGCCACATCAATAGCGGGAGCCAACAATGAGCAGTTCTTC. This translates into CATSIAGANNEQFF.

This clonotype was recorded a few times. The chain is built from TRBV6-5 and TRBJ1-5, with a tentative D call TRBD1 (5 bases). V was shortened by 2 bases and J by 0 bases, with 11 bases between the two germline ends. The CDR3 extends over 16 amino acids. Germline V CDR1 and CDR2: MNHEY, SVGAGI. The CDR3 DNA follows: TGTGCCAGCAGTTACGGGGCAACTAATAGCAATCAGCCCCAGCATTTT. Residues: CASSYGATNSNQPQHF.

The CDR3 sequence is CASNILQFSTDTQYF. The CDR3 bases are TGTGCCAGCAACATCTTACAGTTTAGCACAGATACGCAGTATTTT. V usage is TRBV28 and J usage is TRBJ2-3, with D unresolved. V was shortened by 7 bases and J by 0 bases, with 14 bases between the two germline ends. This CDR3 has 15 residues. Germline CDR1 MDHEN, CDR2 SYDVKM. Combining the CDR3 with reference TRBV28 and TRBJ2-3 gives the whole variable domain DVKVTQSSRYLVKRTGEKVFLECVQDMDHENMFWYRQDPGLGLRLIYFSYDVKMKEKGDIPEGYSVSREKKERFSLILESASTNQTSMYLCASNILQFSTDTQYFGPGTRLTVL.

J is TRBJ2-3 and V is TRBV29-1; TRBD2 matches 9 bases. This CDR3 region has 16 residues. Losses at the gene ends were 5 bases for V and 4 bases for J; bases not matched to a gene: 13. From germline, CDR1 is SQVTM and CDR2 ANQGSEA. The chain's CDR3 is CSVPAGGPVPPDTQYF. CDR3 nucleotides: TGCAGCGTTCCAGCGGGGGGCCCTGTTCCCCCAGATACGCAGTATTTT.

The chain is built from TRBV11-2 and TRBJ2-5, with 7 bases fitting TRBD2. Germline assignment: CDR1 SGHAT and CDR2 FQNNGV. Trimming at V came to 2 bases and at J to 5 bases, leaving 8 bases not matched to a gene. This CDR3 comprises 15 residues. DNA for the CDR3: TGTGCCAGCAGCTTAAGACTAGCCCCTGGGGAGACCCAGTACTTC. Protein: CASSLRLAPGETQYF.

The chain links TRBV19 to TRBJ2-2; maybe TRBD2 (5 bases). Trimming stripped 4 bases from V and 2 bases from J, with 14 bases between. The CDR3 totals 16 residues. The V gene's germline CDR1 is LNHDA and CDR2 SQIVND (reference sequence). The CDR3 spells CASSTPSGANTGELFF. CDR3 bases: TGTGCCAGTAGTACCCCGAGCGGCGCAAACACCGGGGAGCTGTTTTTT.

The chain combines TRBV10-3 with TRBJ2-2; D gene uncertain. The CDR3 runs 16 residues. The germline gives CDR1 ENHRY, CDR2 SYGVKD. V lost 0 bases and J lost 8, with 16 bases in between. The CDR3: CAISESHITLDGELFF. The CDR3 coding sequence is TGTGCCATCAGTGAGTCTCACATTACTCTTGATGGGGAGCTGTTTTTT.

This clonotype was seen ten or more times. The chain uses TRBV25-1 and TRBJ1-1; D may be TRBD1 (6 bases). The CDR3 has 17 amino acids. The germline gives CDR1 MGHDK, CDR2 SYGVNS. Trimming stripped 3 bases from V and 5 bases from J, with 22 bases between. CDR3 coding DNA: TGTGCCAGCAGTGATACTGGACCGCTCAGGAGGGGGACTGAAGCTTTCTTT. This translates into CASSDTGPLRRGTEAFF. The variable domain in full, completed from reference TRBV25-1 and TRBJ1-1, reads EADIYQTPRYLVIGTGKKITLECSQTMGHDKMYWYQQDPGMELHLIHYSYGVNSTEKGDLSSESTVSRIRTEHFPLTLESARPSHTSQYLCASSDTGPLRRGTEAFFGQGTRLTVV.

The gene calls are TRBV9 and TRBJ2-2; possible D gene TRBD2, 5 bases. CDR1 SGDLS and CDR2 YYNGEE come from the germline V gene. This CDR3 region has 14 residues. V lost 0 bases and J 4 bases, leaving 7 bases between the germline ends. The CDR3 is CASSVEGSTGELFF. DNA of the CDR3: TGTGCCAGCAGCGTAGAAGGGAGCACCGGGGAGCTGTTTTTT. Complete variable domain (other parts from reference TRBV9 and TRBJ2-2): DSGVTQTPKHLITATGQRVTLRCSPRSGDLSVYWYQQSLDQGLQFLIQYYNGEERAKGNILERFSAQQFPDLHSELNLSSLELGDSALYFCASSVEGSTGELFFGEGSRLTVL.